This TCR beta chain was obtained from a study of T-cell reconstitution after alpha-beta-depleted transplantation in children listed by TCRdb under 2016. In the study overall: Using TCR repertoire profiling, the study quantitatively followed how T-cell immune reconstitution unfolded in children after TCRalphabeta/CD19-depleted allogeneic hematopoietic cell transplantation.

Receptor libraries were prepared by PCR. The sample was run on an Illumina HiSeq 2500. TCR libraries were prepared with molecular barcoding, using unique molecular identifiers to normalize TCRbeta repertoire quantification. TCRdb passed the public sequencing reads through fastp at Q25 and MiXCR, retaining productive beta sequences. Each CDR3 protein appears once, grouped with its most common genes and DNA. This sample is represented by over 150,000 distinct CDR3 sequences; approximately 6.6% of them were singletons. The ten largest clones take up more than 2.5% of the sample. In its sample, this clonotype was seen many times. Its antigen remains unidentified. It has no much larger one-base neighbor in the sample; base qualities were not kept. Trimming at the junction amounts to 6 bases on V and 3 bases on J, and the germline ends lie 14 bases apart. For CDR1 and CDR2, the germline V gene (reference sequence) lists DFQATT and SNEGSKA. The CDR3 holds 13 amino acids from the cysteine to the phenylalanine. Only the CDR3 DNA stays, 39 bases, in frame from base 1.

The sequence came from a human donor who donated a stem cell graft to a child with Wiskott-Aldrich syndrome. The material was PBMCs from the stem cell graft donor, obtained from the stem cell graft. This sequence uses TRBV20-1 and TRBJ1-1, with the D gene not clear enough to name. Read as DNA, the sequence is TGCAGTGCCGAAGAGGGCCGGGACACTGAAGCTTTCTTT. Translated, it reads CSAEEGRDTEAFF.